A single sample is the source of the 26 T cell receptor beta chains below, sequenced in a study of molecular identifiers for immune sequencing clone quantification. TCRdb re-called the PCR reads with MiXCR, one entry per CDR3 protein. Among 80,000 to 130,000 distinct CDR3 sequences listed, roughly 38% were seen once. The sequenced sample was naive CD8+ T cells from blood, with Jurkat cell RNA spiked in. As to subset: FACS-sorted CD8+CD4-CCR7+CD45RA+ naive T cells. These receptors originate from a human donor in good health. Some libraries in this study had Jurkat cell RNA spiked in.

This clonotype was seen many times. This chain links TRBV6-5 with TRBJ1-1, with unresolved D. This CDR3 spans 12 amino acids. Deletions cut 5 bases from V and 3 bases from J, with 7 bases between. Per germline, CDR1 MNHEY and CDR2 SVGAGI. The CDR3 loop is CASSDGYTEAFF. The DNA of the CDR3 is TGTGCCAGCAGTGATGGGTACACTGAAGCTTTCTTT.

Comments on this clonotype: This sequence may be a read error, since a much larger clone differs from it by one base. CDR3 residues: CASSPVDRSTDTQCF. The CDR3 DNA sequence: TGTGCCAGCAGCCCCGTAGACAGGAGCACAGATACGCAGTGTTTT. The V call is TRBV4-2, the J call TRBJ2-3; TRBD1 is a possible D gene (6 bases). The CDR3 sequence is 15 residues long. The germline V gene has CDR1 LGHNA and CDR2 YNFKEQ.

In its sample, this clonotype was seen many times. This chain uses TRBV7-2 with TRBJ2-3; TRBD2 matches at 10 bases. CDR3 length: 19 amino acids. The V gene end was trimmed by 8 bases and the J gene end by 2 bases; junction bases not matched to a gene: 19. Per germline, CDR1 SGHTA and CDR2 FQGNSA. DNA for the CDR3: TGTGCCAGCCCCCCAGGAACTAGCGGGATATGGGGGAACACAGATACGCAGTATTTT. Translating it yields CASPPGTSGIWGNTDTQYF. The whole variable domain, filled in from reference TRBV7-2 and TRBJ2-3, reads GAGVSQSPSNKVTEKGKDVELRCDPISGHTALYWYRQSLGQGLEFLIYFQGNSAPDKSGLPSDRFSAERTGGSVSTLTIQRTQQEDSAVYLCASPPGTSGIWGNTDTQYFGPGTRLTVL.

This chain links TRBV6-5 with TRBJ1-5, with D tentatively TRBD1 (5 bases). The V gene lost 2 bases and the J gene lost 3 bases, with 8 bases spanning the gap. The length of the CDR3 is 14 residues. Germline loops: CDR1 MNHEY, CDR2 SVGAGI. The CDR3, as DNA: TGTGCCAGCAGTTACGGCGGGGCCAATCAGCCCCAGCATTTT. This codes for CASSYGGANQPQHF.

This clonotype was seen a handful of times. The V gene is TRBV7-6, the J gene TRBJ1-1, with D unresolved. Germline V gives CDR1 SGHVS, CDR2 FNYEAQ. The CDR3 length is 13 residues. The V gene lost 2 bases and the J gene lost 3 bases, with 7 bases spanning the gap. The CDR3 is CASSLWGYTEAFF. The CDR3 DNA reads TGTGCCAGCAGCTTATGGGGTTACACTGAAGCTTTCTTT.

A remark on this clonotype: The CDR3 carries no conserved terminal phenylalanine or tryptophan, so it likely arises from a read error. The rearrangement joins TRBV19 to TRBJ1-1; 7 nucleotides match TRBD1. The CDR3 loop spans 13 amino acids. Germline V gene data show CDR1 as LNHDA and CDR2 as SQIVND (reference sequence). V trimming: 7 bases; J trimming: 8 bases; junction bases outside the gene matches: 10. CDR3 in amino acids: CASNPFDREEAFL. CDR3 coding DNA: TGTGCCAGTAACCCATTCGACAGGGAAGAAGCTTTCCTT.

This sequence joins TRBV20-1 and TRBJ1-1; D gene ambiguous. V was pared by 0 bases and J by 4 bases, with 12 bases between. Germline CDR1 and CDR2: DFQATT and SNEGSKA (reference sequence). CDR3 length: 14 amino acids. The CDR3 DNA sequence: TGCAGTGCTAGAGAATGGGTGCTGGGCACTGAAGCTTTCTTT. Residues: CSAREWVLGTEAFF.

For this clonotype: This may stem from a read error, because a much larger clone lies one nucleotide away. The genes are TRBV7-2 and TRBJ2-3; TRBD1 matches at 8 bases. With V trimmed by 0 bases and J by 4 bases, 3 bases remained unmatched. CDR3 length: 15 residues. Germline-derived CDR1 and CDR2 are SGHTA and FQGNSA. The DNA for the CDR3 is TGTGCCAGCAGCTTAGCGGACAGGGTCCCAGATACGCAGTATTTT. It translates to CASSLADRVPDTQYF.

This clonotype was observed a handful of times. The rearrangement joins TRBV12-3 or TRBV12-4 to TRBJ2-2; no reliable D call. CDR3 length: 17 amino acids. The V end was cut by 1 base, the J end by 6 bases, with 18 bases between. This CDR3 reads CASSLGITTVRAGELFF. DNA for the CDR3: TGTGCCAGCAGTTTAGGTATTACGACCGTACGGGCCGGGGAGCTGTTTTTT.

This clonotype was picked up many times. The rearrangement uses TRBV7-9 and TRBJ1-1; D is perhaps TRBD1 (5 bases). Trimming left V 1 base short and J 2 bases short, with 11 bases between. The CDR3 runs to 15 residues. The germline V gene has CDR1 SEHNR and CDR2 FQNEAQ (reference sequence). In DNA, the CDR3 is TGTGCCAGCAGCTTAGTGGGGGGAAATAACACTGAAGCTTTCTTT. Amino acid sequence: CASSLVGGNNTEAFF.

A note on this clonotype: This may arise from a read error, as a much more abundant clone is one base away. J is TRBJ1-5 and V is TRBV6-2 or TRBV6-3; possible D gene TRBD1, 6 bases. The CDR3 extends over 13 amino acids. From germline, CDR1 is MNHEY and CDR2 SVGEGT. The CDR3 reads CASRDSSNQPLHF. In DNA form, the CDR3 reads TGTGCCAGCAGGGACAGTAGCAATCAGCCCCTGCATTTT.

The J gene is TRBJ2-3, the V gene TRBV4-1, with D hard to call. The CDR3 is made up of 16 amino acids. Germline V CDR1 and CDR2: MGHRA, YSYEKL. Trimming took 3 bases from V and 0 from J, leaving 13 bases between them. The CDR3 DNA is TGCGCCAGCAGCCACGCCCCCCCGACTAGCACAGATACGCAGTATTTT. Its translation is CASSHAPPTSTDTQYF.

V is TRBV11-2 and J is TRBJ1-1; 8 bases fit TRBD1. Germline CDR1 and CDR2: SGHAT and FQNNGV. Trimming removed 0 bases from V and 6 bases from J; junction bases left unmatched: 6. This CDR3 comprises 15 residues. The CDR3 loop is CASSLERTGRAEAFF. The DNA of the CDR3 is TGTGCCAGCAGCTTAGAGAGGACAGGGCGCGCTGAAGCTTTCTTT. Variable domain in full (rest from reference TRBV11-2 and TRBJ1-1): EAGVAQSPRYKIIEKRQSVAFWCNPISGHATLYWYQQILGQGPKLLIQFQNNGVVDDSQLPKDRFSAERLKGVDSTLKIQPAKLEDSAVYLCASSLERTGRAEAFFGQGTRLTVV.

The V and J genes are TRBV9 and TRBJ2-1, with a weak D call TRBD2 (6 bases). CDR1 and CDR2 (germline): SGDLS, YYNGEE. The length of the CDR3 is 17 residues. The V and J ends lost 3 bases and 6 bases respectively, with 22 bases between them. This CDR3 reads CASSGPLGSGDPNEQFF. CDR3 DNA sequence: TGTGCCAGCAGCGGACCCTTGGGTAGCGGAGACCCCAATGAGCAGTTCTTC.

This clonotype showed up many times. The chain couples TRBV7-9 to TRBJ1-3; D unclear. Trimming cost V 3 bases and J 0 bases, with 12 bases left between them. The CDR3 sequence is 16 residues long. The germline V gene has CDR1 SEHNR and CDR2 FQNEAQ (reference sequence). The CDR3 region is CASSLADIDSGNTIYF. The CDR3, as DNA: TGTGCCAGCAGCTTGGCAGACATTGACTCTGGAAACACCATATATTTT.

This clonotype was found a few times. This chain joins TRBV13 and TRBJ2-5; either TRBD1 or TRBD2 may fit D (5 bases each). Between the trimmed V and J ends, which lost 4 bases and 9 bases, there was a span of 18 bases. The CDR3 sequence is 14 residues long. Per germline, CDR1 PRHDT and CDR2 FYEKMQ (reference sequence). CDR3 bases: TGTGCCAGCAGCTACCGGGACCAGGCTGGAGCCCAGTACTTC. Its protein is CASSYRDQAGAQYF.

This clonotype came up many times. The chain joins TRBV12-3 or TRBV12-4 to TRBJ2-4; a weak D match, TRBD2 (6 bases). The V and J ends lost 7 bases and 7 bases respectively, with 11 bases between them. The CDR3 length is 12 residues. This CDR3 reads CASMGLSNIQYF. CDR3 coding DNA: TGTGCCAGCATGGGACTGAGCAACATTCAGTACTTC.

Notes on this clonotype: Being one base from a much bigger clone, this may be a read error. The rearrangement uses TRBV6-5 and TRBJ2-5; D may be TRBD2 (7 bases). The CDR3 is 15 residues long. Germline V gene sequence: CDR1 MNHEY, CDR2 SVGAGI. This CDR3 reads CASSFQGRGGESQYF. In DNA form, the CDR3 reads TGTGCCAGCAGTTTTCAGGGGAGGGGAGGAGAGTCCCAGTACTTC.

The chain links TRBV28 to TRBJ2-7; D is possibly TRBD2 (5 bases). With 5 bases removed from V and 1 base from J, the gap between germline ends came to 12 bases. The length of the CDR3 is 14 residues. Per germline, CDR1 MDHEN and CDR2 SYDVKM. CDR3 loop: CASSESGNSYEQYF. As DNA, the CDR3 is TGTGCCAGCAGTGAAAGCGGCAATTCCTACGAGCAGTACTTC.

The V and J genes are TRBV29-1 and TRBJ2-1; no reliable D call. Per germline, CDR1 SQVTM and CDR2 ANQGSEA. Trimming shortened V by 0 bases and J by 9 bases, and 12 bases separated the two germline ends. CDR3 length equals 13 residues. CDR3 loop: CSVEDTPLLEQFF. The CDR3 bases are TGCAGCGTTGAAGATACCCCTCTCCTTGAGCAGTTCTTC.

Comment on this clonotype: A read error may be the cause here, since a much bigger clone is one base away. The rearrangement uses TRBV29-1 and TRBJ2-7; no definite D call. There are 14 residues in the CDR3. The germline gives CDR1 SQVTM, CDR2 ANQGSEA. CDR3 sequence reads: CSVLEITDTYGQYF. CDR3 nucleotide sequence: TGCAGCGTGCTCGAGATTACCGATACCTACGGGCAGTACTTC.

About this clonotype itself: In this CDR3 the conserved last residue, phenylalanine or tryptophan, is missing, so a read error is likely. V usage is TRBV5-6 and J usage is TRBJ2-5; the D is unclear. Trimming left V 4 bases short and J 7 bases short, with 14 bases between. The germline CDR1 and CDR2 sequences are SGHDT and YYEEEE. The CDR3 has 13 amino acids. The CDR3 nucleotides are TGTGCCAGCAGCCAGACAACCCTACGGACCCAGTACTTA. It specifies CASSQTTLRTQYL.

In regard to this clonotype: A read error may be the cause here, since a much bigger clone is one base away. This chain uses TRBV10-2 with TRBJ2-5; D is ambiguous. The CDR3 has 13 residues. Per the germline V gene, CDR1 is WSHSY and CDR2 is SAAADI. V lost 4 bases and J lost 5, with 11 bases in between. The CDR3 nucleotides are TGCGCCAGCAGTGCGTGGGCTGGGGAGACCCAGTACTTC. As protein: CASSAWAGETQYF.

The chain couples TRBV28 to TRBJ2-5; a weak D match, TRBD2 (5 bases). Trimming stripped 3 bases from V and 5 bases from J, with 13 bases between. Germline V gives CDR1 MDHEN, CDR2 SYDVKM. The CDR3 extends over 14 amino acids. The CDR3 spells CASSLPPRGETQYF. The CDR3 nucleotides are TGTGCCAGCAGTTTGCCCCCTCGGGGTGAGACCCAGTACTTC. The whole variable domain, remainder taken from reference TRBV28 and TRBJ2-5, is DVKVTQSSRYLVKRTGEKVFLECVQDMDHENMFWYRQDPGLGLRLIYFSYDVKMKEKGDIPEGYSVSREKKERFSLILESASTNQTSMYLCASSLPPRGETQYFGPGTRLLVL.

This clonotype was seen repeatedly, ten times or more. This CDR3 is CASSQNRGGTDTQYF. CDR3 sequence (DNA): TGTGCCAGCAGCCAAAATCGGGGAGGCACAGATACGCAGTATTTT. The chain is built from TRBV12-3 or TRBV12-4 and TRBJ2-3; TRBD2 is a possible D gene (5 bases). The ends were cut back, 6 bases at V and 1 base at J, with 14 bases in the middle. This CDR3 has 15 amino acids.

A remark on this clonotype: A single base separates this from a much larger clone, so it may be a read error. This chain connects TRBV14 to TRBJ2-7; D might be TRBD1 (6 bases). There are 14 residues in the CDR3. CDR1 is SGHDN and CDR2 is FVKESK in the germline V gene. V was cut by 3 bases and J by 5 bases, with 14 bases left in between. In nucleotides, the CDR3 is TGTGCCAGCAGCCACCCGGGACAAGCCCACGAGCAGTACTTC. It is translated as CASSHPGQAHEQYF.